The 30 T cell receptor beta chains listed next were all sequenced from one sample in a study of early T cells in non-severe SARS-CoV-2 infection. TCRdb reprocessed the 5' RACE reads via MiXCR and lists one record per CDR3 protein. The sample includes 85,000 to 120,000 distinct CDR3 sequences, roughly 13% of them seen just once. Sequencing was done on a sample of whole blood. The receptor set was obtained from an adult who was a healthcare worker with PCR-confirmed SARS-CoV-2 infection or an uninfected control (not recorded which).

The chain has TRBV7-9 and TRBJ1-2; D remains unclear. The germline gives CDR1 SEHNR, CDR2 FQNEAQ (reference sequence). The CDR3 sequence is 18 residues long. V gave up 5 bases and J gave up 0 bases, with 22 bases separating them. The CDR3 loop reads CASSPEGVQSLSNYGYTF. CDR3 bases: TGTGCCAGCAGCCCCGAGGGCGTACAGTCCCTGTCTAACTATGGCTACACCTTC.

The genes are TRBV4-3 and TRBJ2-1; 8 nucleotides align to TRBD2. The CDR3 runs 15 residues. J lost 3 bases, V lost 5 bases, and 6 bases had no gene match. Per germline, CDR1 LGHNA and CDR2 YSLEER. The chain's CDR3 is CASSLSAGDYNEQFF. As DNA, the CDR3 is TGCGCCAGCAGCTTGTCAGCGGGAGACTACAATGAGCAGTTCTTC.

V is TRBV28 and J is TRBJ2-1; TRBD2 is a possible D gene (5 bases). This CDR3 contains 16 residues. Germline lookup yields CDR1 MDHEN and CDR2 SYDVKM. V was trimmed by 7 bases and J by 3 bases, leaving 19 bases between them. The CDR3 reads CASTDRGLPNYNEQFF. CDR3 coding DNA: TGTGCCAGCACCGACCGAGGACTGCCGAACTACAATGAGCAGTTCTTC.

In its sample, this clonotype was seen many times. The rearrangement joins TRBV12-3 or TRBV12-4 to TRBJ1-2, with D possibly TRBD1 on 5 matching bases. The CDR3 runs to 11 residues. V was cut by 3 bases and J by 9 bases, with 8 bases left in between. CDR3 loop: CASSFEGSYTF. In DNA, the CDR3 is TGTGCCAGCAGTTTTGAGGGGAGCTACACCTTC.

This chain links TRBV7-9 with TRBJ1-6, with no clear D. Per the germline V gene, CDR1 is SEHNR and CDR2 is FQNEAQ (reference sequence). The CDR3 is 14 residues long. The V and J ends lost 1 base and 9 bases respectively, with 10 bases between them. CDR3 loop: CASSLDTWGSPLHF. The CDR3 nucleotides read TGTGCCAGCAGCTTAGATACTTGGGGTTCACCCCTCCACTTT.

This clonotype was counted many times. The chain's CDR3 is CASSARERSYNEQFF. CDR3 DNA: TGTGCCAGCAGCGCCCGGGAGCGGTCCTACAATGAGCAGTTCTTC. The chain uses TRBV9 and TRBJ2-1; possible D gene TRBD2, 6 bases. The V gene's germline CDR1 is SGDLS and CDR2 YYNGEE. Trimming cost V 3 bases and J 1 base, with 11 bases left between them. The CDR3 consists of 15 residues.

This clonotype was found a few times. This sequence joins TRBV12-3 or TRBV12-4 and TRBJ1-4; D is unresolved. The CDR3 has 13 residues. V was clipped by 3 bases and J by 2 bases, with 4 bases between them. The CDR3 bases are TGTGCCAGCAGTTTCGGTACTAATGAAAAACTGTTTTTT. Amino acids: CASSFGTNEKLFF.

This clonotype was seen ten or more times. The gene calls are TRBV29-1 and TRBJ1-1, with 7 bases matching TRBD1. V shed 6 bases, J shed 4 bases, and the junction held 5 bases outside the gene matches. The CDR3 is 12 residues long. The V gene's germline CDR1 is SQVTM and CDR2 ANQGSEA. The CDR3 spells CSVGGLGTEAFF. CDR3 DNA sequence: TGCAGCGTAGGGGGCTTAGGCACTGAAGCTTTCTTT.

The rearrangement joins TRBV7-8 to TRBJ1-1; 7 nucleotides align to TRBD1. Looked up from germline, CDR1 is SGHVS and CDR2 is FQNEAQ. CDR3 length: 16 amino acids. The trim removed 1 base at V and 7 bases at J, leaving 12 bases unmatched. CDR3 amino acids: CASSLEGQAVRSEAFF. CDR3 nucleotide sequence: TGTGCCAGCAGCTTAGAAGGACAGGCCGTCCGGAGTGAAGCTTTCTTT.

The rearrangement uses TRBV12-3 or TRBV12-4 and TRBJ1-1; D remains ambiguous. The CDR3 has 15 amino acids. The ends were cut back, 10 bases at V and 4 bases at J, with 22 bases in the middle. The CDR3: CATDGPSQMGTEAFF. The DNA for the CDR3 is TGTGCCACGGACGGTCCCTCACAAATGGGCACTGAAGCTTTCTTT.

The gene calls are TRBV21-1 and TRBJ2-1; TRBD2 is the table's D call, not checked against the DNA. TRBV21-1 represents a pseudogene. This CDR3 spans 16 amino acids. The CDR3 coding sequence is TGTGCCACTCAGGGCGGAGGACTAGCGGGAGAGGATGAGCAGTTCTTC. It yields the protein CATQGGGLAGEDEQFF.

The chain joins TRBV7-9 to TRBJ1-1; 7 nucleotides line up with TRBD1. Germline V gene data show CDR1 as SEHNR and CDR2 as FQNEAQ (reference sequence). The CDR3 has 12 amino acids. V trimming: 5 bases; J trimming: 8 bases; junction bases outside the gene matches: 5. The CDR3 loop is CASSTRGLEAFF. CDR3 coding DNA: TGTGCCAGCAGCACCAGGGGGTTAGAAGCTTTCTTT. Variable domain in full (rest from reference TRBV7-9 and TRBJ1-1): DTGVSQNPRHKITKRGQNVTFRCDPISEHNRLYWYRQTLGQGPEFLTYFQNEAQLEKSRLLSDRFSAERPKGSFSTLEIQRTEQGDSAMYLCASSTRGLEAFFGQGTRLTVV.

At least ten counts were recorded for this clonotype. V gene TRBV12-5 combines with J gene TRBJ2-1, with 9 nucleotides matching TRBD1. This CDR3 comprises 15 residues. CDR1 and CDR2 (germline): LGHNT, FRNRAP. J gave up 6 bases and V 6 bases, and 9 bases lay outside the gene matches. This chain's CDR3 is CASGPGTGYANEQFF. For the CDR3, the DNA is TGTGCTAGTGGGCCCGGGACAGGGTATGCCAATGAGCAGTTCTTC.

The rearrangement links TRBV12-3 or TRBV12-4 to TRBJ1-4; D is undetermined. The CDR3 runs 12 residues. The V end lost 6 bases, the J end lost 13 bases, and 15 bases lay between the germline ends. As DNA, the CDR3 is TGTGCCAGCAGCCCCGGGGTGGGCGGACTGTTTTTT. Amino acids: CASSPGVGGLFF.

This clonotype was picked up many times. The chain couples TRBV28 to TRBJ2-7; D is ambiguous. CDR1 MDHEN and CDR2 SYDVKM come from the germline V gene. The CDR3 sequence is 14 residues long. V lost 2 bases to trimming and J lost 1 base, with 9 bases between them. CDR3: CASSLGPNSYEQYF. DNA for the CDR3: TGTGCCAGCAGTTTAGGTCCGAATTCCTACGAGCAGTACTTC. Together with reference TRBV28 and TRBJ2-7, the CDR3 gives the full variable domain: DVKVTQSSRYLVKRTGEKVFLECVQDMDHENMFWYRQDPGLGLRLIYFSYDVKMKEKGDIPEGYSVSREKKERFSLILESASTNQTSMYLCASSLGPNSYEQYFGPGTRLTVT.

This clonotype has at least ten counts. The gene calls are TRBV20-1 and TRBJ2-3, with TRBD2 matching over 7 bases. V dropped 6 bases and J dropped 5; count of bases not matched to a gene: 17. The germline V gene has CDR1 DFQATT and CDR2 SNEGSKA (reference sequence). This CDR3 has 16 amino acids. DNA of the CDR3: TGCAGTGCCAAAACCGGAGCGGGGAGGGCCCTAGATACGCAGTATTTT. It yields the protein CSAKTGAGRALDTQYF.

This clonotype appeared many times. The chain has TRBV11-2 and TRBJ2-7; perhaps D is TRBD1 or TRBD2 (5 bases each). Germline CDR1 and CDR2: SGHAT and FQNNGV. The ends were cut back, 4 bases at V and 7 bases at J, with 14 bases in the middle. CDR3 size: 13 residues. The CDR3 here is CASSWGIGAEQYF. CDR3 nucleotides: TGTGCCAGCAGCTGGGGGATAGGAGCAGAGCAGTACTTC.

This chain connects TRBV6-5 to TRBJ2-5, with 10 positions matching TRBD2. Germline V gives CDR1 MNHEY, CDR2 SVGAGI. This CDR3 spans 16 amino acids. Trimming cost V 6 bases and J 2 bases; bases outside gene matches: 9. For the CDR3, the DNA is TGTGCCAGCAGCCTCACACTAGCGGGATCTCAAGAGACCCAGTACTTC. Translating gives CASSLTLAGSQETQYF.

In this sample, this clonotype turned up many times. The V call is TRBV7-2, the J call TRBJ2-4, with TRBD1 matching over 7 bases. V dropped 4 bases and J dropped 7; count of bases not matched to a gene: 4. The CDR3 runs to 13 residues. Germline V gene sequence: CDR1 SGHTA, CDR2 FQGNSA. The CDR3 region has the DNA TGTGCCAGCAGCTATAGGGGGCAGAACATTCAGTACTTC. Protein: CASSYRGQNIQYF. The whole variable domain, remainder taken from reference TRBV7-2 and TRBJ2-4, is GAGVSQSPSNKVTEKGKDVELRCDPISGHTALYWYRQSLGQGLEFLIYFQGNSAPDKSGLPSDRFSAERTGGSVSTLTIQRTQQEDSAVYLCASSYRGQNIQYFGAGTRLSVL.

This clonotype was observed many times. V usage is TRBV12-3 or TRBV12-4 and J usage is TRBJ2-5; 13 nucleotides align to TRBD2. V lost 3 bases, J lost 2 bases, and 9 bases stayed unmatched. This CDR3 has 18 amino acids. CDR3 sequence (DNA): TGTGCCAGCAGTTTTGGCCTGGGACTAGCGGGGAAACAAGAGACCCAGTACTTC. This encodes CASSFGLGLAGKQETQYF.

There are many counts of this clonotype. The chain couples TRBV29-1 to TRBJ2-5; the D is unclear. The germline V gene has CDR1 SQVTM and CDR2 ANQGSEA. V lost 6 bases, J lost 5 bases, and 10 bases lay in between. The CDR3 has 11 residues. The CDR3 spells CSVSLTETQYF. DNA for the CDR3: TGCAGCGTGTCGTTAACGGAGACCCAGTACTTC.

About this clonotype: A much larger clone differs by one base, so this may be a read error. The chain is built from TRBV9 and TRBJ2-1; weak D call: TRBD2 (6 bases). The CDR3 has 15 residues. The germline gives CDR1 SGDLS, CDR2 YYNGEE. With 3 bases removed from V and 7 bases from J, the gap between germline ends came to 17 bases. In nucleotides, the CDR3 is TGTGCCAGCAGCGCAAGACTAGTGGGATCTAATGAGCAGTTCTTC. Its translation: CASSARLVGSNEQFF.

The chain carries TRBV27 and TRBJ2-3; the match to TRBD2 covers 7 bases. The germline gives CDR1 MNHEY, CDR2 SMNVEV (reference sequence). The CDR3 length is 13 residues. V lost 6 bases and J lost 2; bases outside the gene matches: 2. Written as DNA, the CDR3 is TGTGCCAGCAGCGGGAGGAACACAGATACGCAGTATTTT. Residues: CASSGRNTDTQYF.

This clonotype was detected only a few times. The CDR3 DNA reads as TGCAGTGCTAGCCCTCTCGGTAATGAGCAGTTCTTC. Translating gives CSASPLGNEQFF. J is TRBJ2-1 and V is TRBV20-1; D not resolved. In germline, CDR1 is DFQATT, CDR2 SNEGSKA (reference sequence). The CDR3 contains 12 residues. Trimming took off 3 bases at V and 7 bases at J, with 10 bases between the two ends.

This clonotype was seen a few times. CDR3 amino acids: CASSGSTLYEQYF. Here the CDR3 DNA reads TGTGCCAGCAGCGGGTCCACCCTTTACGAGCAGTACTTC. The rearrangement joins TRBV3-1 to TRBJ2-7, with unresolved D. CDR3 size: 13 residues. V lost 5 bases and J 4 bases, leaving 12 bases between the germline ends. The germline gives CDR1 LGHDT, CDR2 YNNKEL (reference sequence).

Ten or more counts support this clonotype. The chain couples TRBV29-1 to TRBJ2-3; D call uncertain. CDR3 length equals 12 residues. Germline V gives CDR1 SQVTM, CDR2 ANQGSEA. The V and J ends lost 4 bases and 6 bases respectively, with 11 bases between them. The CDR3 is CSVGRRADTQYF. The CDR3 nucleotides are TGCAGCGTTGGTAGGCGTGCCGATACGCAGTATTTT.

This clonotype was counted a few times. This chain uses TRBV14 with TRBJ2-3; unclear D gene. The CDR3 totals 15 residues. Germline lookup yields CDR1 SGHDN and CDR2 FVKESK. V was shortened by 3 bases and J by 4 bases, with 14 bases between the two germline ends. CDR3 residues: CASSQGLMQADTQYF. Here the CDR3 DNA reads TGTGCCAGCAGCCAGGGTCTGATGCAGGCAGATACGCAGTATTTT.

This chain connects TRBV10-2 to TRBJ2-2; no firm D call. V was pared by 4 bases and J by 6 bases, with 12 bases between. The germline V gene has CDR1 WSHSY and CDR2 SAAADI. This CDR3 is 14 amino acids long. The DNA of the CDR3 is TGCGCCAGCAGTGCGACTCTGTGGTCCGGGGAGCTGTTTTTT. Translating it yields CASSATLWSGELFF.

This rearrangement joins TRBV6-6 to TRBJ2-3; tentatively, D is TRBD2 (6 bases). CDR3 length equals 18 residues. Looked up from germline, CDR1 is MNHNY and CDR2 is SVGAGI (reference sequence). V was cut by 5 bases and J by 0 bases, with 21 bases left in between. The CDR3 nucleotides are TGTGCCAGCAGTATCGCGCACGGGAGAGTTTGGAGCACAGATACGCAGTATTTT. Its translation: CASSIAHGRVWSTDTQYF.

This clonotype has ten or more counts. The chain combines TRBV3-1 with TRBJ2-4; TRBD1 agrees at 8 bases. Germline V gene lookup returns CDR1 LGHDT and CDR2 YNNKEL (reference sequence). The J segment lost 7 bases and the V segment lost 1 base, leaving 6 bases of the junction unmatched. The CDR3 extends over 15 amino acids. In nucleotides, the CDR3 is TGTGCCAGCAGCCAAGGACAGGGGCTCAGGAACATTCAGTACTTC. It codes for CASSQGQGLRNIQYF.